This T cell receptor beta chain was sequenced during a study of PD-1 blockade in mismatch repair-deficient tumors. General study points: Tumor-resident clones, often absent from pretreatment blood, expanded after pembrolizumab and then contracted.

All patients were mismatch repair deficient, assessed by either PCR or immunohistochemistry. Note on this clone: Its matching antigen is unknown.

TCRdb's table, derived via immunoSEQ multiplex PCR, lists solely in-frame clones and lacks some. The data contain roughly 37,000 clones, approximately 80% of them singletons. The clonotype comes from an adult with mismatch repair-deficient cancer. Sequences were derived from PBMCs, sampled less than 40 weeks after starting pembrolizumab.

CDR3 bases: TGTGCCAGCTCACCAAACGGGAGGGAGCAGTACTTC. It codes for CASSPNGREQYF. The rearrangement uses TRBV18 and TRBJ2-7, with 7 bases identical to TRBD2. Losses at the gene ends were 2 bases for V and 7 bases for J; bases not matched to a gene: 2. Germline lookup yields CDR1 KGHSH and CDR2 LQKENI. The CDR3 runs to 12 residues.